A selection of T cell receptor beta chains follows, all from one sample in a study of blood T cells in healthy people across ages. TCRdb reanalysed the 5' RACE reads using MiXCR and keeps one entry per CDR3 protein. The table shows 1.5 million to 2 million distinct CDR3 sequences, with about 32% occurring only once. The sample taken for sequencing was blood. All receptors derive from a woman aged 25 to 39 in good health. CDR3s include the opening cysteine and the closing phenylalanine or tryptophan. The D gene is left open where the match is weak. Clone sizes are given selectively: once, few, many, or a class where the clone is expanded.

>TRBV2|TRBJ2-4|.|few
TGTGCCAGCAGTGAGTGGGGATCCATTCAGTACTTC
CASSEWGSIQYF
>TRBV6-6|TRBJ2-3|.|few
TGTGCCAGCAGATTACGGGGGAGCACAGATACGCAGTATTTT
CASRLRGSTDTQYF
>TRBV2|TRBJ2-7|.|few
TGTGCCAGCATAGAAAAAGGGCTTAGCTCCTACGAGCAGTACTTC
CASIEKGLSSYEQYF
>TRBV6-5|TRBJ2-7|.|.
TGTGCCAGCAGTTACTCTGGGGCGCGTAGCTCCTACGAGCAGTACTTC
CASSYSGARSSYEQYF
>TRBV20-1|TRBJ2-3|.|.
TGCAGTGCCCCACTAGAAACAGCCCCCGGAGATACGCAGTATTTT
CSAPLETAPGDTQYF
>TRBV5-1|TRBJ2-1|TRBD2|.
TGCGCCAGCAGCATCCATACTAGCGGGGGCTCCTACAATGAGCAGTTCTTC
CASSIHTSGGSYNEQFF
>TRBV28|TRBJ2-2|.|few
TGTGCCAGCAGTCCCGCGGGCCTCGGGGAGCTGTTTTTT
CASSPAGLGELFF
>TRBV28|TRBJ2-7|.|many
TGTGCCAGCAGTTTATCGTCCGGCGAGCAGTACTTC
CASSLSSGEQYF
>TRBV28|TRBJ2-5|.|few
TGTGCCAGCATACCCGGGTCGAACCAAGAGACCCAGTACTTC
CASIPGSNQETQYF
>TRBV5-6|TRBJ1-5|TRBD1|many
TGTGCCAGCAGCTCGACAAGGACAGGGGTCAATCAGCCCCAGCATTTT
CASSSTRTGVNQPQHF
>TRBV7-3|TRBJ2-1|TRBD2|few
TGTGCCAGCAGCCGTAGCGGGGCCTACAATGAGCAGTTCTTC
CASSRSGAYNEQFF
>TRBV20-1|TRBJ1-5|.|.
TGCAGTTTTACCGGGCCCCAGCATTTT
CSFTGPQHF
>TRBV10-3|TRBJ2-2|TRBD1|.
TGTGCCATAGGGGACAGTCAGAACACCGGGGAGCTGTTTTTT
CAIGDSQNTGELFF
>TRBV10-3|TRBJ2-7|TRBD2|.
TGTGCCACTGCTAGCGGGGCCTCCTACGAGCAGTACTTC
CATASGASYEQYF
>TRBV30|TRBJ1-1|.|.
TGTGCCTGGAGTGTAACTAGGTCCACTGAAGCTTTCTTT
CAWSVTRSTEAFF
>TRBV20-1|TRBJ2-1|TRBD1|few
TGCAGTGCTAGGTACAGGGGGGCCTACAATGAGCAGTTCTTC
CSARYRGAYNEQFF
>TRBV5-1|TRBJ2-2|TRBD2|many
TGCGCCAGCAGCTCTAGCGGGGGAGCCACCAACACCGGGGAGCTGTTTTTT
CASSSSGGATNTGELFF
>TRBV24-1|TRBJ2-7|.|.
TGTGCCACCAGTGATTCCGTCGCAGCGCAGTACTTC
CATSDSVAAQYF
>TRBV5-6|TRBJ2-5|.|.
TGTGCCAGCAGCTTGGCCAAGGACTGGGGGCACCAAGAGACCCAGTACTTC
CASSLAKDWGHQETQYF
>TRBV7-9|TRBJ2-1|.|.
TGTGCCAGCACCTCGACCCAGGCTAACCTATACAATGAGCAGTTCTTC
CASTSTQANLYNEQFF
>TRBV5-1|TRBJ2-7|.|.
TGCGCCAGCAGCCTCACCCCTGACTTCACCCAGCAGTACTTC
CASSLTPDFTQQYF
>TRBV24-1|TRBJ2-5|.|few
TGTGCCACCAGTGGAGGGGGTATCCAAGAGACCCAGTACTTC
CATSGGGIQETQYF
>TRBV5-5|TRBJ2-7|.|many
TGTGCCAGCAGCACCCAGGCGGGACAGAACTACGAGCAGTACTTC
CASSTQAGQNYEQYF
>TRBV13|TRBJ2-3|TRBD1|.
TGTGCCAGCAAACTCCGGGACAGGGGAGGAGATACGCAGTATTTT
CASKLRDRGGDTQYF
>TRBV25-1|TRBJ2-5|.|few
TGTGCCAGCCTGGGGGGAGAGACCCAGTACTTC
CASLGGETQYF
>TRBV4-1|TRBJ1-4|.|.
TGCGCCAGCAGCCGGGAAGGGCCCAGCGCTAACGATAAACGGTTTTTT
CASSREGPSANDKRFF
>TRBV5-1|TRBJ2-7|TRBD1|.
TGCGCCAGCAGCCCCAGTCGGCTCGGACAGGGAACCTACGAGCAGTACTTC
CASSPSRLGQGTYEQYF
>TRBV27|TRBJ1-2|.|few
TGTGCCAGCAGTTTATATCCTCGAACCTATGGCTACACCTTC
CASSLYPRTYGYTF
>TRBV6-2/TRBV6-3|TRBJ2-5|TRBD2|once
TGTGCCAGCAGTTACAGGACTAGCGGGGTGGTCCAAGAGACCCAGTACTTC
CASSYRTSGVVQETQYF
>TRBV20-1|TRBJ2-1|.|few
TGCAGTGCCCAAGGGGAGTCCGGGACCCTTGAGCAGTTCTTC
CSAQGESGTLEQFF
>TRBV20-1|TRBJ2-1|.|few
TGCAGTGCTAGGGGAAAAGACTGGTACTCCTACAATGAGCAGTTCTTC
CSARGKDWYSYNEQFF
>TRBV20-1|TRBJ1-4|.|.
TGCAGTGCTAGGAGTAATCGACCACAAGAGGGGGAAAAACTGTTTTTT
CSARSNRPQEGEKLFF
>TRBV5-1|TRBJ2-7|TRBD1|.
TGCGCCAGCAGCTTGGAAGGGACAGGGGGCGAGTTTGACATTCGGTACTTC
CASSLEGTGGEFDIRYF
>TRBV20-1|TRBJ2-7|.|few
TGCAGTGCTATCGACAAACCCTACGAGCAGTACTTC
CSAIDKPYEQYF
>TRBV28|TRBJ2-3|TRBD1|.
TGTGCCAGCAGTACTACAGGGGTGGCCGGCACAGATACGCAGTATTTT
CASSTTGVAGTDTQYF
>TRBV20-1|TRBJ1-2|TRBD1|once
TGCAGCTATCAGACAGGGGGCGACTATGGCTACACCTTC
CSYQTGGDYGYTF
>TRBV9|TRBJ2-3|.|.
TGTGCCAGCAGCGTCATGACTGGGGCGAGCACAGATACGCAGTATTTT
CASSVMTGASTDTQYF
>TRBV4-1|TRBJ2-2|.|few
TGCGCCAGCAGCCGTATCTCGGGGAACACCGGGGAGCTGTTTTTT
CASSRISGNTGELFF
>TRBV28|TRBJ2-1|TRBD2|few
TGTGCCAGCAGTTTACACCAACTAGCGGGAGGTAACAATGAGCAGTTCTTC
CASSLHQLAGGNNEQFF
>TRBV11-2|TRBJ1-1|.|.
TGTGCCAGCAGCCCAGGGTATCGGAGCACTGAAGCTTTCTTT
CASSPGYRSTEAFF
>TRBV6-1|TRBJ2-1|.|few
TGTGCCAGCAGTGAAGGGGGGTTTTTGAGCGAGCAGTTCTTC
CASSEGGFLSEQFF
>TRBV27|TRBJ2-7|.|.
TGTGCCAGCAGTTTAATGGTCGGGGAAGGTCCTCCGGAGCAGTACTTC
CASSLMVGEGPPEQYF
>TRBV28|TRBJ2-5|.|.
TGTGCCAGCAGTCATAACCTCCGCGGGGAGACCCAGTACTTC
CASSHNLRGETQYF
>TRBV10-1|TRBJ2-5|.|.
TGCGCCAGCAGTGAGAGGCCCGCGGGTGGTGAGCAGTACTTC
CASSERPAGGEQYF
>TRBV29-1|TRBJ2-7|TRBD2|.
TGCAGCGTTGAGGGACCTACTAGCGGGGGTTCTTACGAGCAGTACTTC
CSVEGPTSGGSYEQYF
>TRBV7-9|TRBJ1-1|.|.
TGTGCCAGCAGCTTGGACAAGGGGAAGGGGAACACTGAAGCTTTCTTT
CASSLDKGKGNTEAFF
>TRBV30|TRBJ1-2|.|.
TGTGCCTGGAAGTGGGACACACATGGCTACACCTTC
CAWKWDTHGYTF
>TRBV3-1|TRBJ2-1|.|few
TGTGCCAGCAGCCAGTCTCCTTCAAGCTCCTACAATGAGCAGTTCTTC
CASSQSPSSSYNEQFF
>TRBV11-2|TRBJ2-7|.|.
TGTGCCAGCAGCTTATCGGCGGTTCTCTCCTACGAGCAGTACTTC
CASSLSAVLSYEQYF
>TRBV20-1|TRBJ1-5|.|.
TGCAGTGCTACCTCCGGGCAGGTCGGGAATCAGCCCCAGCATTTT
CSATSGQVGNQPQHF
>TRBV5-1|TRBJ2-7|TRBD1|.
TGCGCCAGCAGCTTGGGAACCGGGACAGGGGATTTCTACGAGCAGTACTTC
CASSLGTGTGDFYEQYF
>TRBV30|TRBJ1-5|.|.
TGTGCCTGGAGTGCACTCACCTCCGATCAGCCCCAGCATTTT
CAWSALTSDQPQHF
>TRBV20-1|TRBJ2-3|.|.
TGCAGTGCTAGGGACTTCACAGATACGCAGTATTTT
CSARDFTDTQYF
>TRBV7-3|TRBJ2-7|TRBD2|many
TGTGCCAGCAGCTTACTGTCTAGCGGGACACAGCAGTACTTC
CASSLLSSGTQQYF